This T cell receptor beta chain was recovered during a study of blood T cell repertoires in COVID-19. About the research overall: Acute and convalescent COVID-19 samples came from the United States, Italy and Spain. From T cells, B-cell-depleted T cells, or PBMCs came the material, which was cDNA or gDNA.

Original processing notes: The authors estimated nucleated cell counts from reference gene primer amplification. The repertoire was sequenced with immunoSEQ multiplex PCR; TCRdb's copy has only in-frame clones and lacks some. Clone size and the V and J calls come from that table; the DNA yielded D and trimming. The table lists about 170,000 clones, approximately 91% of them singletons. Germline lookup yields CDR1 KGHSH and CDR2 LQKENI. Trimming pared 4 bases from V and 0 bases from J, leaving 9 bases between. This CDR3 region has 14 residues. Seattle cases were enrolled at active infection and followed longitudinally.

The source material was peripheral blood. The chain links TRBV18 to TRBJ1-1; D might be TRBD1 (5 bases). The clonotype was recovered from a man aged 18 to 29 with COVID-19, enrolled during active disease. The CDR3 DNA reads TGTGCCAGCTCACTGGGGGGGATGAACACTGAAGCTTTCTTT. It encodes CASSLGGMNTEAFF.